The next 32 T cell receptor beta chains were all read from a single sample in a study of OX40 agonist ivuxolimab in advanced cancers. Using immunoSEQ multiplex PCR, the repertoire was profiled, and TCRdb retains in-frame clones only, with some absent. This table has about 31,000 clones, roughly nine tenths appearing once. The specimen comprised CD4+ or CD8+ T cells sorted from blood, sampled in a trial of the OX40 agonist ivuxolimab. The receptors stem from an adult with an advanced solid tumor such as melanoma, head and neck, liver or kidney cancer.

In its sample, this clone was seen once. The chain combines TRBV4-2 with TRBJ2-7; D not resolved. V was pared by 0 bases and J by 3 bases, with 9 bases between. The CDR3 totals 14 residues. From germline, CDR1 is LGHNA and CDR2 YNFKEQ. The CDR3 sequence: CASSQDLGIYEQYF. CDR3 nucleotide sequence: TGTGCCAGCAGCCAAGATCTGGGAATCTACGAGCAGTACTTC.

This sequence joins TRBV4-1 and TRBJ2-7, with 8 bases matching TRBD2. The CDR3 totals 15 residues. V was pared by 1 base and J by 2 bases, with 4 bases of the junction left unmatched. CDR1 MGHRA and CDR2 YSYEKL come from the germline V gene. This CDR3 reads CASSQAAGGPYEQYF. The CDR3, as DNA: TGCGCCAGCAGCCAAGCGGCGGGAGGCCCCTACGAGCAGTACTTC.

The chain joins TRBV27 to TRBJ2-7; TRBD2 might be the D (7 bases). This CDR3 is built from 15 residues. V was cut by 4 bases and J by 3 bases, with 16 bases left in between. The germline CDR1 and CDR2 sequences are MNHEY and SMNVEV (reference sequence). The DNA of the CDR3 is TGTGCCAGCAGTTACGGGGGCGGGAGCGACTACGAGCAGTACTTC. Its translation: CASSYGGGSDYEQYF.

The chain joins TRBV28 to TRBJ2-1; D uncertain. The germline V and J ends were trimmed by 8 bases and 8 bases, with 10 bases remaining between them. This CDR3 region has 11 residues. From germline, CDR1 is MDHEN and CDR2 SYDVKM. The CDR3 region has the DNA TGTGCCAGCTCTTACGACGATGAGCAGTTCTTC. Its protein is CASSYDDEQFF.

V gene TRBV5-5 combines with J gene TRBJ2-7, with D possibly being TRBD2 (6 bases). CDR3 length equals 13 residues. V dropped 2 bases and J dropped 2 bases, with 8 bases sitting between them. The germline gives CDR1 SGHKS, CDR2 YYEKEE (reference sequence). CDR3: CASSFGGTYEQYF. The CDR3 bases are TGTGCCAGCAGCTTCGGGGGAACCTACGAGCAGTACTTC. The full variable domain, with the rest looked up from reference TRBV5-5 and TRBJ2-7, is DAGVTQSPTHLIKTRGQQVTLRCSPISGHKSVSWYQQVLGQGPQFIFQYYEKEERGRGNFPDRFSARQFPNYSSELNVNALLLGDSALYLCASSFGGTYEQYFGPGTRLTVT.

This clone was seen a single time. CDR3 residues: CASSYGGEQETQYF. CDR3 bases: TGTGCCAGCAGTTACGGAGGGGAACAAGAGACCCAGTACTTC. The chain links TRBV6-5 to TRBJ2-5; tentatively, D is TRBD2 (6 bases). Germline V gene sequence: CDR1 MNHEY, CDR2 SVGAGI. This CDR3 has 14 residues. Trimming left V 2 bases short and J 2 bases short, with 9 bases between.

V and J are TRBV5-1 and TRBJ2-7; 14 positions match TRBD2. V lost 4 bases, J lost 2 bases, and 8 bases stayed unmatched. Germline V lookup: CDR1 SGHRS, CDR2 YFSETQ. This CDR3 has 17 amino acids. The DNA of the CDR3 is TGCGCCAGCAGCATCGGGACTAGCGGGAGCTTGCCCTACGAGCAGTACTTC. Protein product: CASSIGTSGSLPYEQYF.

The rearrangement joins TRBV6-5 to TRBJ1-4; D is unresolved. This CDR3 contains 12 residues. V gave up 2 bases and J gave up 6 bases, with 4 bases separating them. Per germline, CDR1 MNHEY and CDR2 SVGAGI. In DNA form, the CDR3 reads TGTGCCAGCAGTTACGGCGATGAAAAACTGTTTTTT. Translating it yields CASSYGDEKLFF.

The chain combines TRBV15 with TRBJ2-7; no reliable D call. V was cut by 0 bases and J by 2 bases, with 2 bases left in between. This CDR3 has 12 amino acids. Germline values: CDR1 LNHNV, CDR2 YYDKDF (reference sequence). For the CDR3, the DNA is TGTGCCACCAGCAGAGACCCCTACGAGCAGTACTTC. Translation: CATSRDPYEQYF.

This chain links TRBV4-1 with TRBJ1-5; TRBD1 aligns across 9 bases. Trimming removed 0 bases from V and 7 bases from J; junction bases left unmatched: 7. The CDR3 is 16 amino acids. In germline, CDR1 is MGHRA, CDR2 YSYEKL. CDR3 region: CASSQEGTGINQPQHF. CDR3 DNA sequence: TGCGCCAGCAGCCAAGAGGGGACAGGGATCAACCAGCCCCAGCATTTT.

This clone was observed a single time. This sequence joins TRBV11-2 and TRBJ2-1; 11 bases line up with TRBD2. CDR3 length: 15 amino acids. Germline V lookup: CDR1 SGHAT, CDR2 FQNNGV. Trimming removed 4 bases from V and 5 bases from J; junction bases left unmatched: 4. The CDR3 nucleotides are TGTGCCAGCAGCTACCTAGCGGGAGGTAACAATGAGCAGTTCTTC. It is translated as CASSYLAGGNNEQFF.

In its sample, this clone was seen once. V usage is TRBV5-6 and J usage is TRBJ2-6; the D is unclear. Germline CDR1 SGHDT, CDR2 YYEEEE. V shed 0 bases and J shed 0 bases, with 10 bases lying between them. This CDR3 contains 17 residues. The CDR3 region is CASSLGSVISGANVLTF. The CDR3 DNA sequence: TGTGCCAGCAGCTTGGGGAGTGTTATCTCTGGGGCCAACGTCCTGACTTTC.

The V gene is TRBV18, the J gene TRBJ1-3, with TRBD1 matching over 11 bases. CDR1 and CDR2 (germline): KGHSH, LQKENI. There are 15 residues in the CDR3. J was trimmed by 4 bases and V by 3 bases; bases with no gene match: 2. CDR3 residues: CASSPGQGAGNTIYF. CDR3 in DNA: TGTGCCAGCTCACCTGGACAGGGGGCCGGAAACACCATATATTTT.

V is TRBV7-9 and J is TRBJ1-1; no reliable D call. From germline, CDR1 is SEHNR and CDR2 FQNEAQ (reference sequence). V was trimmed by 0 bases and J by 6 bases, leaving 11 bases between them. The CDR3 extends over 14 amino acids. CDR3 sequence reads: CASSLAMVGAEAFF. The CDR3 DNA reads as TGTGCCAGCAGCTTAGCTATGGTAGGCGCTGAAGCTTTCTTT.

The J gene is TRBJ2-1, the V gene TRBV9, with TRBD2 matching over 7 bases. With 0 bases clipped from V and 7 bases from J, the junction kept 13 bases outside the gene matches. This CDR3 has 17 amino acids. Germline CDR1 SGDLS, CDR2 YYNGEE. CDR3 bases: TGTGCCAGCAGCGTAGATCCAGGTTGGGCGGGAGCGAATGAGCAGTTCTTC. Residues: CASSVDPGWAGANEQFF.

V and J are TRBV28 and TRBJ2-1; D unresolved. The CDR3 sequence is 16 residues long. Germline lookup yields CDR1 MDHEN and CDR2 SYDVKM. The V end was cut by 3 bases, the J end by 5 bases, with 17 bases between. The CDR3: CASSLIGSQVDNEQFF. In nucleotides, the CDR3 is TGTGCCAGCAGTTTGATAGGGTCTCAGGTGGACAATGAGCAGTTCTTC.

This rearrangement joins TRBV9 to TRBJ2-1, with 9 bases aligning to TRBD2. CDR3 length: 16 residues. J lost 8 bases, V lost 1 base, and 10 bases had no gene match. Germline V lookup: CDR1 SGDLS, CDR2 YYNGEE. The CDR3 loop reads CASSVMAGGPGHEQFF. CDR3 in DNA: TGTGCCAGCAGCGTAATGGCGGGAGGGCCTGGGCATGAGCAGTTCTTC.

This clone was counted a single time. The V gene is TRBV14, the J gene TRBJ1-2; D is uncertain. Between the trimmed V and J ends, which lost 3 bases and 4 bases, there was a span of 9 bases. Germline CDR1 is SGHDN and CDR2 is FVKESK. The CDR3 sequence is 13 residues long. The CDR3, as DNA: TGTGCCAGCAGCCACCGGGCCCCCTATGGCTACACCTTC. Encoded protein: CASSHRAPYGYTF.

DNA of the CDR3: TGTGCCAGCAGTTTAGGAGTAGATAGCAATCAGCCCCAGCATTTT. Protein product: CASSLGVDSNQPQHF. The chain carries TRBV6-5 and TRBJ1-5, with no clear D. The germline V and J ends were trimmed by 4 bases and 0 bases, with 10 bases remaining between them. Germline V CDR1 and CDR2: MNHEY, SVGAGI. The CDR3 runs 15 residues.

The chain is built from TRBV19 and TRBJ2-7; a weak D match, TRBD2 (5 bases). The CDR3 has 13 amino acids. Trimming removed 3 bases from V and 6 bases from J, with 12 bases in between. Germline CDR1 and CDR2: LNHDA and SQIVND (reference sequence). In DNA, the CDR3 is TGTGCCAGTAGTATCATGGCAGGAGGCGAGCAGTACTTC. It specifies CASSIMAGGEQYF.

V is TRBV19 and J is TRBJ1-5; 7 bases are a match to TRBD1. V lost 3 bases, J lost 6 bases, and 11 bases stayed unmatched. The CDR3 is 16 amino acids. Germline-derived CDR1 and CDR2 are LNHDA and SQIVND (reference sequence). CDR3 DNA: TGTGCCAGTAGTATCGGTGTGGAGACAGGGACTCAGCCCCAGCATTTT. This sequence encodes CASSIGVETGTQPQHF.

The V gene is TRBV27, the J gene TRBJ2-1, with D unclear. V lost 3 bases, J lost 9 bases, and 9 bases lay in between. CDR1 MNHEY and CDR2 SMNVEV come from the germline V gene (reference sequence). The CDR3 consists of 12 residues. The CDR3 reads CASSLWGSEQFF. CDR3 nucleotides: TGTGCCAGCAGTTTGTGGGGAAGTGAGCAGTTCTTC.

J is TRBJ2-6 and V is TRBV4-3, with D unclear. This CDR3 comprises 16 residues. Germline-derived CDR1 and CDR2 are LGHNA and YSLEER. V lost 0 bases, J lost 0 bases, and 6 bases lay in between. CDR3 coding DNA: TGCGCCAGCAGCCAAGACACGACCTCTGGGGCCAACGTCCTGACTTTC. Encoded protein: CASSQDTTSGANVLTF.

The chain joins TRBV10-3 to TRBJ2-7; tentatively, D is TRBD2 (6 bases). The V end was cut by 0 bases, the J end by 3 bases, with 21 bases between. The CDR3 length is 18 residues. In germline, CDR1 is ENHRY, CDR2 SYGVKD. CDR3 region: CAISESNLASASNYEQYF. The CDR3 DNA follows: TGTGCCATCAGTGAGTCGAACCTGGCTAGCGCTTCTAACTACGAGCAGTACTTC.

This clone was seen a handful of times. This chain uses TRBV7-9 with TRBJ2-2; D is ambiguous. CDR1 and CDR2 (germline): SEHNR, FQNEAQ (reference sequence). This CDR3 is built from 13 residues. The germline V and J ends were trimmed by 5 bases and 5 bases, with 9 bases remaining between them. CDR3 nucleotides: TGTGCCAGCAGCCGAACGCTGACCGGGGAGCTGTTTTTT. Translated, it gives CASSRTLTGELFF.

J is TRBJ2-5 and V is TRBV4-1; tentative D call: TRBD2 (6 bases). Trimming pared 0 bases from V and 4 bases from J, leaving 12 bases between. Germline V gene lookup returns CDR1 MGHRA and CDR2 YSYEKL. The CDR3 contains 15 residues. CDR3 nucleotides: TGCGCCAGCAGCCAAGAATCGGGAGTTCGAGAGACCCAGTACTTC. Protein sequence: CASSQESGVRETQYF.

The chain joins TRBV6-1 to TRBJ2-2; D is perhaps TRBD2 (6 bases). The CDR3 is 15 amino acids. Per germline, CDR1 MNHNS and CDR2 SASEGT. The V end was cut by 6 bases, the J end by 6 bases, with 17 bases between. CDR3 region: CASRPILASPGELFF. The CDR3 bases are TGTGCCAGCAGGCCAATACTAGCTAGCCCCGGGGAGCTGTTTTTT.

The V call is TRBV4-2, the J call TRBJ2-3; the D gene is possibly TRBD2 (6 bases). Trimming shortened V by 3 bases and J by 5 bases, and 18 bases separated the two germline ends. This CDR3 region has 16 residues. In germline, CDR1 is LGHNA, CDR2 YNFKEQ. The CDR3 coding sequence is TGTGCCAGCAGCCAGCGCTTGGGGCGGGATATAGATACGCAGTATTTT. It is translated as CASSQRLGRDIDTQYF.

This clone was seen a single time. The chain recombines TRBV15 with TRBJ1-4; no definite D call. This CDR3 spans 14 amino acids. Germline CDR1 is LNHNV and CDR2 is YYDKDF (reference sequence). V gave up 3 bases and J gave up 12 bases, with 17 bases separating them. The CDR3 coding sequence is TGTGCCACCAGCAGTGATACTTTGGGGTGGCAACTGTTTTTT. It translates to CATSSDTLGWQLFF.

The chain uses TRBV10-3 and TRBJ1-3, with 7 bases lining up with TRBD1. Trimming took 7 bases from V and 0 from J; bases not matched to a gene: 6. The CDR3 has 15 residues. Germline CDR1 and CDR2: ENHRY and SYGVKD. Written as DNA, the CDR3 is TGTGCCATCAAGTCCGGGACAGACTCTGGAAACACCATATATTTT. This translates into CAIKSGTDSGNTIYF.

J is TRBJ2-7 and V is TRBV4-3; D unclear. The V and J ends lost 2 bases and 1 base respectively, with 9 bases between them. Looked up from germline, CDR1 is LGHNA and CDR2 is YSLEER. CDR3 size: 14 residues. The CDR3 DNA reads as TGCGCCAGCAGCCAATTGTCGGCTTCCTACGAGCAGTACTTC. It specifies CASSQLSASYEQYF.

J is TRBJ2-7 and V is TRBV29-1; tentative D call: TRBD2 (5 bases). The CDR3 sequence is 16 residues long. V was trimmed by 2 bases and J by 1 base, leaving 18 bases between them. Germline assignment: CDR1 SQVTM and CDR2 ANQGSEA. CDR3 sequence reads: CSVETRAGLVSYEQYF. The CDR3 DNA reads TGCAGCGTTGAAACGCGGGCAGGTTTGGTATCCTACGAGCAGTACTTC.